The T cell receptor beta chain described here comes from a study of cytomegalovirus exposure and HLA in healthy donors. Study background: Per a later analysis, the 666 first-cohort and fewer than 150 validation repertoires shared one platform.

Points on this clone: As yet, its antigen is unknown.

Clones were sequenced by immunoSEQ multiplex PCR, and TCRdb holds only the in-frame ones, with some missing. The table has 70,000 or so clones, 94% seen once. Overall study findings and caveats: The classifier reportedly diagnosed cytomegalovirus status with high sensitivity and specificity. TCR beta chains numbering more than 150 were designated cytomegalovirus-associated. Through in vitro validation, a few CMV-associated chains were shown to be specific for CMV antigens.

The source of this sequence is a woman in her late teens or twenties in good health and CMV-seropositive. Sequenced input: PBMCs.

DNA for the CDR3: TGTGCCAGCAACGGCGGGAGGTCGAACACCGGGGAGCTGTTTTTT. Amino acid sequence: CASNGGRSNTGELFF. V is TRBV6-5 and J is TRBJ2-2; 8 nucleotides match TRBD2. Germline V lookup: CDR1 MNHEY, CDR2 SVGAGI. With 7 bases clipped from V and 0 bases from J, the junction kept 4 bases outside the gene matches. This CDR3 is 15 amino acids long.